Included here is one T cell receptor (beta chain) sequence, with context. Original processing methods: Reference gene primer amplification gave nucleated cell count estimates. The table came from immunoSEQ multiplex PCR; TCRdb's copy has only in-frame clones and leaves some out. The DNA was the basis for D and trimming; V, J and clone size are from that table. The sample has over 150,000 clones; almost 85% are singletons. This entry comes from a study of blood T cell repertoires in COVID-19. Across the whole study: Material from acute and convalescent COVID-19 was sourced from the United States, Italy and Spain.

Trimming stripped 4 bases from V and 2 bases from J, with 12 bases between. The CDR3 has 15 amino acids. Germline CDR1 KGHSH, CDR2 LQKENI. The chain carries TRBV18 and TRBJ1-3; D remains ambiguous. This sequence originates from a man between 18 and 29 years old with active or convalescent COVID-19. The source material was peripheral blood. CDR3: CASSRREAPGNTIYF. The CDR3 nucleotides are TGTGCCAGCTCACGAAGGGAGGCCCCTGGAAACACCATATATTTT.